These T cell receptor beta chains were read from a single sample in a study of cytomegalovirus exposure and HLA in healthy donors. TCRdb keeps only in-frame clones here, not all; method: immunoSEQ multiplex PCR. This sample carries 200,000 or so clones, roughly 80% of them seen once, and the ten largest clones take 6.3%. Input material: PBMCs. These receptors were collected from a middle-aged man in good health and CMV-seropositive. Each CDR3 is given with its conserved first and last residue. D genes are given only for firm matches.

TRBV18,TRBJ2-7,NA,CASSSGLYNEQYF
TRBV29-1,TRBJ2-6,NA,CSVDSSSGANVLTF
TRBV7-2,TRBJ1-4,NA,CASSYRTMDEKLFF
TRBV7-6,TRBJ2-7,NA,CASSLVGDYEQYF
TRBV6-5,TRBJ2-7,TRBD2,CASSLTPMGGDREQYF
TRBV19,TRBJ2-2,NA,CASIPPLGGELFF
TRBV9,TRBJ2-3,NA,CASSRGERGTDTQYF
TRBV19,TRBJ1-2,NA,CASDPRGNYGYTF
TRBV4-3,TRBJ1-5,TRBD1,CASSQDTGQGDQPQHF
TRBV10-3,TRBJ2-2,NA,CAISEAGGEYGELFF